This entry concerns a single TCR beta chain. Its specificity is not known. The data are from a study of T cell repertoires in cytomegalovirus infection. In the study overall: HLA-B-restricted CMV epitopes that are well studied, plus recently identified HLA-C-restricted ones, were used by the study. Evidence of both CMV infection and a matching HLA type came from public TCR beta signatures. Overall study findings and caveats: Cumulative public TCR beta family frequency identified CMV carriers with the relevant HLA. Clonotypes of TCR beta that were HLA-C-restricted and CMV-specific dominated the ex vivo response.

V was trimmed by 1 base and J by 3 bases, leaving 7 bases between them. CDR3 size: 14 residues. From germline, CDR1 is SGHTA and CDR2 FQGNSA. TCRdb used MiXCR to reprocess the reads, holding one entry per CDR3 protein. The sample shows hundreds of thousands of distinct CDR3 sequences, about 30% of them seen only once. This chain connects TRBV7-2 to TRBJ2-4; D is undetermined. The sequence was obtained from a human donor in good health (CMV status not recorded). Some clones in this sample may be carry-over from other donors' samples. Sample: cultured PBMCs, taken from culture after CMV antigen stimulation. The CDR3 sequence: CASSLDSNKNIQYF. The CDR3 bases are TGTGCCAGCAGCTTAGACAGTAACAAAAACATTCAGTACTTC.